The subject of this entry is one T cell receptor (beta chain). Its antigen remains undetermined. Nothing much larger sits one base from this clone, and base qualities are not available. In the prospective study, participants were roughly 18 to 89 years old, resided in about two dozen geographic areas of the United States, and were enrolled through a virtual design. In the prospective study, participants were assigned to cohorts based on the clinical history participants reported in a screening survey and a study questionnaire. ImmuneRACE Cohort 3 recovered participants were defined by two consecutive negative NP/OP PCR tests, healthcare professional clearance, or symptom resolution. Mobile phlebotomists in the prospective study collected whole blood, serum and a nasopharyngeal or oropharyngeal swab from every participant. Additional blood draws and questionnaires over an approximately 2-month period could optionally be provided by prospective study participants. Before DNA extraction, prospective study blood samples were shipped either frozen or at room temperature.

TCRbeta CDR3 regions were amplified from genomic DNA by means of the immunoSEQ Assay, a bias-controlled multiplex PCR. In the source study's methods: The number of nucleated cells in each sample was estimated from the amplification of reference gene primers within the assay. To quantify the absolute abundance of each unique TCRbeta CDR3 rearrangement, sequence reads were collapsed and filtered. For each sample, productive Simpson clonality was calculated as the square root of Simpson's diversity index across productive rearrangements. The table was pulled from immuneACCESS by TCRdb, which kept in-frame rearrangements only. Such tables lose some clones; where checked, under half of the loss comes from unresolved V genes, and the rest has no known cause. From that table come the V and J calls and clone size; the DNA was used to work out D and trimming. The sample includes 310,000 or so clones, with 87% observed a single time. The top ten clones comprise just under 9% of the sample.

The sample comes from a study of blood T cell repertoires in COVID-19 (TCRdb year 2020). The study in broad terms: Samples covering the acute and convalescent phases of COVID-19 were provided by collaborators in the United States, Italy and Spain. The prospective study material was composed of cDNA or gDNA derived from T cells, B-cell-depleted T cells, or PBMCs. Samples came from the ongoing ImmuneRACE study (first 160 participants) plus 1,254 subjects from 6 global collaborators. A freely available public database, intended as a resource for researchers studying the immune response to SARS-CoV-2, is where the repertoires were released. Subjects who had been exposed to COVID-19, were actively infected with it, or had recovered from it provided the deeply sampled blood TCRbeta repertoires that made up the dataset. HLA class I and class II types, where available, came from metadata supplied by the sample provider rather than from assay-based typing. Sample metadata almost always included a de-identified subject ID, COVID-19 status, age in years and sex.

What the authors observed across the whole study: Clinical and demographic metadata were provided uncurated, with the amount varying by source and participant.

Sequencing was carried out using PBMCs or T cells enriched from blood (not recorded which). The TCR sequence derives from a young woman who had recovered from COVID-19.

The DNA reads as follows: TGTGCCAGCAGGGACTCCCTGGGTAGCAATCAGCCCCAGCATTTT. It encodes CASRDSLGSNQPQHF. The chain was built from TRBV28 and TRBJ1-5; no D gene can be assigned with confidence. The CDR3 covers 15 residues, taking in both the cysteine and the phenylalanine. Just the 45-base CDR3 DNA is kept, in frame starting at base 1. CDR1 MDHEN and CDR2 SYDVKM are derived from the germline V gene. V lost 6 bases and J lost 0 bases; the stretch between them is 12 bases long. Outside the CDR3, residues come from the reference TRBV28 and TRBJ1-5 proteins, so the full variable domain is: DVKVTQSSRYLVKRTGEKVFLECVQDMDHENMFWYRQDPGLGLRLIYFSYDVKMKEKGDIPEGYSVSREKKERFSLILESASTNQTSMYLCASRDSLGSNQPQHFGDGTRLSIL.